The clone carrying this T cell receptor beta chain was counted once. Its specificity is not known. These data belong to a study of somatic mutations in cytotoxic T cells in rheumatoid arthritis. At the level of the study: Selected populations of V beta antibody-stained T cells underwent flow sorting at nearly 100% purity; these encompassed V beta1+ cells subjected to TCRB sequencing. Study findings and constraints: Rheumatoid arthritis patients showed CD8+ clonality increasing with age, unlike healthy controls. Between rheumatoid arthritis patients and age-matched healthy controls, CD8+ T-cell clonality showed no significant difference.

TCRdb's copy holds only in-frame clones and misses some; the assay was immunoSEQ multiplex PCR. The data show more than 35,000 clones, with around 80% seen just once and about 3.2% held by the top ten. Germline V gene data show CDR1 as MNHEY and CDR2 as SMNVEV (reference sequence). The CDR3 extends over 14 amino acids. Trimming cost V 6 bases and J 7 bases; bases outside gene matches: 9. Sequencing was performed on CD8+ T cells sorted from blood. The receptor was derived from a man aged 40-49 years in good health. The rearrangement joins TRBV27 to TRBJ2-1, with 7 positions matching TRBD1. The DNA of the CDR3 is TGTGCCAGCAGCCTGACAGGGATGGGAAATGAGCAGTTCTTC. This translates into CASSLTGMGNEQFF.